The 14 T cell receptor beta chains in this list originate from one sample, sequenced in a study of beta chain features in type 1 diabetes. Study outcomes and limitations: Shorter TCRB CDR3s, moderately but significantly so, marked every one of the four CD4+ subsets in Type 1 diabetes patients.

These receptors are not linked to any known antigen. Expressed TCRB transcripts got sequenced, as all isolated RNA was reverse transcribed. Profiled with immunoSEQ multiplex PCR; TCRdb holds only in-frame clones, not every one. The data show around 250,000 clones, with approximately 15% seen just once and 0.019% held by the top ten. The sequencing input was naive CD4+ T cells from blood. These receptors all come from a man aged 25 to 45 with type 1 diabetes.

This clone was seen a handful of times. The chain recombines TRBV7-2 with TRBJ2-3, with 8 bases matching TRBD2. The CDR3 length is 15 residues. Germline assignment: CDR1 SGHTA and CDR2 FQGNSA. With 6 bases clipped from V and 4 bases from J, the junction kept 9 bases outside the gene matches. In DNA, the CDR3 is TGTGCCAGCAGACCGCCGGGACTAGAAGCAGATACGCAGTATTTT. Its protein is CASRPPGLEADTQYF.

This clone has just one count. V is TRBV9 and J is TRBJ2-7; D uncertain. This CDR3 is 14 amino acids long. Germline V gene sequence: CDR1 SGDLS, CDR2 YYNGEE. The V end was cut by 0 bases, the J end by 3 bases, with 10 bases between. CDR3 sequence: CASSVAASRYEQYF. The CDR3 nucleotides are TGTGCCAGCAGCGTAGCGGCTAGTCGCTACGAGCAGTACTTC.

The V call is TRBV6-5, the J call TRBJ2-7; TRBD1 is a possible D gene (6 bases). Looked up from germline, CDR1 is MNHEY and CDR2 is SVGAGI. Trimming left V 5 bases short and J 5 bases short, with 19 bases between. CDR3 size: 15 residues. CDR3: CASSPRGRFHHEQYF. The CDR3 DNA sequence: TGTGCCAGCAGTCCCAGGGGTAGGTTCCACCACGAGCAGTACTTC.

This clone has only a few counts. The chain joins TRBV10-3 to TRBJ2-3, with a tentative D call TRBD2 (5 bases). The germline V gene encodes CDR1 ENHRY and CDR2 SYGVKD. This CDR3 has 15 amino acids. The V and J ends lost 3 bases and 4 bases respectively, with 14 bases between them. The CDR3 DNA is TGTGCCATCAGTGACACCGGGGTAGCAGCAGATACGCAGTATTTT. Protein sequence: CAISDTGVAADTQYF.

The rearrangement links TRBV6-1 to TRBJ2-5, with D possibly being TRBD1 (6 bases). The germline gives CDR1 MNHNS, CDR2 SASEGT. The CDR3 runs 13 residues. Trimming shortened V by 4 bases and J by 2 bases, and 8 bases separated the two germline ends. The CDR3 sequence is CASSVTGQETQYF. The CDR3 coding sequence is TGTGCCAGCAGTGTGACAGGTCAAGAGACCCAGTACTTC.

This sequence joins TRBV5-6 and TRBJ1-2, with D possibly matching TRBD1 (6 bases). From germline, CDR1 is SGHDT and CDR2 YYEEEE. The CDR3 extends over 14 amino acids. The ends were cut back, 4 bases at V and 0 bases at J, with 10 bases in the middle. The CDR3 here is CASSADSSNYGYTF. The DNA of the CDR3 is TGTGCCAGCAGCGCGGACAGTTCTAACTATGGCTACACCTTC.

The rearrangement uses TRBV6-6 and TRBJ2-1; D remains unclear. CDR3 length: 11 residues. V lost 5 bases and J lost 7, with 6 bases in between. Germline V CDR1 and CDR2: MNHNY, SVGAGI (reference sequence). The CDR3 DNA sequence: TGTGCCAGCAGTGAAACTAATGAGCAGTTCTTC. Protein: CASSETNEQFF.

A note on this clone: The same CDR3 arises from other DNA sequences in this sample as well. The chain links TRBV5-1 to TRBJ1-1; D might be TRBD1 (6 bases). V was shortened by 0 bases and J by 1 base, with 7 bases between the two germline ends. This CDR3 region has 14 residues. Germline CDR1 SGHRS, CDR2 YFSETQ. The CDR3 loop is CASSLARGNTEAFF. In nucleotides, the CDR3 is TGCGCCAGCAGCTTGGCCAGGGGGAACACTGAAGCTTTCTTT.

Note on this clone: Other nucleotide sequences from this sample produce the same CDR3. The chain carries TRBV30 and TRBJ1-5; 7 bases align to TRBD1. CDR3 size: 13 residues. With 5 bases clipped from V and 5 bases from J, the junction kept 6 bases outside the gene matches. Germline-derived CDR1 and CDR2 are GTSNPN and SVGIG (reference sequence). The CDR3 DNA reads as TGTGCCTGGGCAGGGGGTGCTGATCAGCCCCAGCATTTT. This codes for CAWAGGADQPQHF.

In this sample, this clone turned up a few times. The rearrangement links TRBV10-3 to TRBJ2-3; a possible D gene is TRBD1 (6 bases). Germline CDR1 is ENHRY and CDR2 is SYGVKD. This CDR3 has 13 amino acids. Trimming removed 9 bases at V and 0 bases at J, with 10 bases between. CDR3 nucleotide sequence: TGTGCCATGGGACAAGGGAGCACAGATACGCAGTATTTT. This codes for CAMGQGSTDTQYF.

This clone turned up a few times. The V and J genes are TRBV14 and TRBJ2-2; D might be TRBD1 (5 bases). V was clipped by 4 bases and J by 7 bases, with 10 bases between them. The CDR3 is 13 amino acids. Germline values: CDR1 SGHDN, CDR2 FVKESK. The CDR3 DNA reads TGTGCCAGCAGCCTCGGAACAGGCGGGGAGCTGTTTTTT. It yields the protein CASSLGTGGELFF.

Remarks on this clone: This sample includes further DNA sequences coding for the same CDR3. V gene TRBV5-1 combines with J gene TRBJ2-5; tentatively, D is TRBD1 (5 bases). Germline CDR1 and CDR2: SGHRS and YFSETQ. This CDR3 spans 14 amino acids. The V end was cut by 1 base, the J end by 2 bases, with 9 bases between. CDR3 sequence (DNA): TGCGCCAGCAGCTTGTCAGGGTATCAAGAGACCCAGTACTTC. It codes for CASSLSGYQETQYF.

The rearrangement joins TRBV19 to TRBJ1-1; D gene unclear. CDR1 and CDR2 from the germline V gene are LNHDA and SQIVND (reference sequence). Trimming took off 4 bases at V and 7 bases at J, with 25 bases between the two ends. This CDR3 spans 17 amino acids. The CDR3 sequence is CASSRVLARQTGYEAFF. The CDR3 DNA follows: TGTGCCAGTAGTAGGGTTTTGGCCCGGCAGACGGGGTATGAAGCTTTCTTT. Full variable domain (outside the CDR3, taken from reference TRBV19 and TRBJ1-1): DGGITQSPKYLFRKEGQNVTLSCEQNLNHDAMYWYRQDPGQGLRLIYYSQIVNDFQKGDIAEGYSVSREKKESFPLTVTSAQKNPTAFYLCASSRVLARQTGYEAFFGQGTRLTVV.

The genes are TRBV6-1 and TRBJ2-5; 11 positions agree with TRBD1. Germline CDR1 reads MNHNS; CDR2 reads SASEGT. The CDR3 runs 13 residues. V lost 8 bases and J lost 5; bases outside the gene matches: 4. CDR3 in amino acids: CASERDRGETQYF. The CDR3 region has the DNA TGTGCCAGCGAGAGGGACAGGGGGGAGACCCAGTACTTC.